This T cell receptor (beta chain) was found in a study of shared clonotypes between healthy human individuals. Turning to the study itself: Donors were a couple of women and a few men aged 18 to 49.

Sorted-subset replicate PCRs used 200 to 250 ng DNA, 25,000 to 30,000 T cell genomes. This table comes from immunoSEQ multiplex PCR, and its TCRdb copy is limited to in-frame clones, with some not included. The sample yields roughly 1,100,000 clones, under 80% seen once. A remark on this clone: Antigen unknown.

Study-level results: Naive subsets, compared against memory subsets, generally had larger estimated richness values.

The CDR3 runs to 13 residues. The V gene lost 4 bases and the J gene lost 5 bases, with 11 bases spanning the gap. CDR1 is SGHRS, CDR2 YFSETQ, per germline. Sequenced sample: memory CD4+ T cells sorted from blood. Subset indicated: CD45RA-negative fraction. This chain uses TRBV5-1 with TRBJ2-3; D is unclear. This TCR was recovered from a man aged 18 to 35 in good health. The CDR3 protein is CASSLGTRDTQYF. The CDR3 DNA is TGCGCCAGCAGCCTTGGAACGCGAGATACGCAGTATTTT.